One sample yielded the 12 T cell receptor beta chains listed below, sequenced in a study of blood T cell repertoires in COVID-19. Assay: immunoSEQ multiplex PCR; the TCRdb copy retains only in-frame clones and omits some. The table records 60,000 or so clones, about four fifths of them present only once. The sample comprised peripheral blood. The receptor set was obtained from a woman older than 75 with acute or convalescent COVID-19.

This clone was observed once. The chain joins TRBV4-2 to TRBJ2-5; 8 bases agree with TRBD2. The V gene's germline CDR1 is LGHNA and CDR2 YNFKEQ. The length of the CDR3 is 16 residues. J lost 2 bases, V lost 5 bases, and 10 bases had no gene match. The CDR3 loop is CASSTGGGGIQETQYF. As DNA, the CDR3 is TGTGCCAGCAGCACTGGGGGCGGGGGGATTCAAGAGACCCAGTACTTC.

The gene calls are TRBV27 and TRBJ1-5; 7 bases are a match to TRBD1. This CDR3 spans 19 amino acids. With V trimmed by 6 bases and J by 1 base, 18 bases remained unmatched. Per the germline V gene, CDR1 is MNHEY and CDR2 is SMNVEV (reference sequence). CDR3 sequence reads: CASRLGLPTGRGSNQPQHF. CDR3 nucleotides: TGTGCCAGCAGGCTTGGGCTGCCGACAGGGAGAGGAAGCAATCAGCCCCAGCATTTT.

This clone was seen a few times. The rearrangement uses TRBV19 and TRBJ1-2, with D perhaps TRBD1 (6 bases). The CDR3 runs to 15 residues. V was clipped by 3 bases and J by 0 bases, with 11 bases between them. The germline V gene encodes CDR1 LNHDA and CDR2 SQIVND (reference sequence). Here the CDR3 DNA reads TGTGCCAGTAGTATGCAGGGGCGGGCTAACTATGGCTACACCTTC. Translated, it gives CASSMQGRANYGYTF.

The chain couples TRBV30 to TRBJ1-2; D possibly corresponds to TRBD1 (6 bases). Germline CDR1 is GTSNPN and CDR2 is SVGIG (reference sequence). The CDR3 consists of 15 residues. V lost 0 bases, J lost 3 bases, and 14 bases lay in between. The CDR3, as DNA: TGTGCCTGGAGTGTGGAACAGGGAGACCACTATGGCTACACCTTC. This sequence encodes CAWSVEQGDHYGYTF.

The gene calls are TRBV5-1 and TRBJ2-7; tentatively, D is TRBD1 (6 bases). The CDR3 consists of 16 residues. The V gene lost 1 base and the J gene lost 2 bases, with 16 bases spanning the gap. In germline, CDR1 is SGHRS, CDR2 YFSETQ. The CDR3 loop reads CASSLPDRIYAYEQYF. The CDR3 DNA is TGCGCCAGCAGCTTGCCCGACAGGATCTATGCCTACGAGCAGTACTTC.

This chain connects TRBV6-6 to TRBJ1-1; unclear D gene. Per germline, CDR1 MNHNY and CDR2 SVGAGI (reference sequence). V lost 6 bases and J 3 bases, leaving 17 bases between the germline ends. This CDR3 region has 15 residues. The CDR3 sequence: CASSPTVRRDTEAFF. The CDR3 nucleotides read TGTGCCAGCAGCCCGACCGTTAGACGGGACACTGAAGCTTTCTTT.

The chain links TRBV19 to TRBJ1-5, with D unclear. Germline assignment: CDR1 LNHDA and CDR2 SQIVND (reference sequence). This CDR3 is built from 12 residues. V shed 2 bases and J shed 5 bases, with 4 bases lying between them. CDR3: CASSITDQPQHF. The CDR3 bases are TGTGCCAGTAGTATAACGGATCAGCCCCAGCATTTT.

The chain is built from TRBV29-1 and TRBJ2-3, with D possibly matching TRBD1 (6 bases). Trimming stripped 3 bases from V and 11 bases from J, with 15 bases between. Germline V CDR1 and CDR2: SQVTM, ANQGSEA. The CDR3 is made up of 12 amino acids. Written as DNA, the CDR3 is TGCAGCGTTGATATAGGGGGATACGGGCAGTATTTT. It encodes CSVDIGGYGQYF.

The chain joins TRBV28 to TRBJ2-7, with a possible D match to TRBD1 (6 bases). The CDR3 length is 14 residues. Trimming shortened V by 3 bases and J by 4 bases, and 13 bases separated the two germline ends. Germline V lookup: CDR1 MDHEN, CDR2 SYDVKM. For the CDR3, the DNA is TGTGCCAGCAGTTTCGCAGGGGTTGGGTACGAGCAGTACTTC. Amino acids: CASSFAGVGYEQYF.

V is TRBV19 and J is TRBJ1-5; unclear D gene. In germline, CDR1 is LNHDA, CDR2 SQIVND (reference sequence). The V end was cut by 5 bases, the J end by 1 base, with 9 bases between. There are 14 residues in the CDR3. In DNA, the CDR3 is TGTGCCAGTAGTTTCGCAGGCAGCAATCAGCCCCAGCATTTT. This codes for CASSFAGSNQPQHF.

This chain joins TRBV25-1 and TRBJ1-5; 7 nucleotides match TRBD1. The length of the CDR3 is 15 residues. V lost 4 bases to trimming and J lost 6 bases; unmatched junction nucleotides: 9. Germline CDR1 MGHDK, CDR2 SYGVNS. In DNA form, the CDR3 reads TGTGCCAGCAGTGGAGGGACAGTTTCCAGTCAGCCCCAGCATTTT. Protein: CASSGGTVSSQPQHF.

The chain is built from TRBV28 and TRBJ2-1, with 11 nucleotides matching TRBD2. This CDR3 is built from 15 residues. The J segment lost 8 bases and the V segment lost 3 bases, leaving 6 bases of the junction unmatched. Germline V CDR1 and CDR2: MDHEN, SYDVKM. The CDR3 here is CASSFLVLAGDEQFF. DNA of the CDR3: TGTGCCAGCAGTTTTTTGGTACTAGCGGGAGATGAGCAGTTCTTC.